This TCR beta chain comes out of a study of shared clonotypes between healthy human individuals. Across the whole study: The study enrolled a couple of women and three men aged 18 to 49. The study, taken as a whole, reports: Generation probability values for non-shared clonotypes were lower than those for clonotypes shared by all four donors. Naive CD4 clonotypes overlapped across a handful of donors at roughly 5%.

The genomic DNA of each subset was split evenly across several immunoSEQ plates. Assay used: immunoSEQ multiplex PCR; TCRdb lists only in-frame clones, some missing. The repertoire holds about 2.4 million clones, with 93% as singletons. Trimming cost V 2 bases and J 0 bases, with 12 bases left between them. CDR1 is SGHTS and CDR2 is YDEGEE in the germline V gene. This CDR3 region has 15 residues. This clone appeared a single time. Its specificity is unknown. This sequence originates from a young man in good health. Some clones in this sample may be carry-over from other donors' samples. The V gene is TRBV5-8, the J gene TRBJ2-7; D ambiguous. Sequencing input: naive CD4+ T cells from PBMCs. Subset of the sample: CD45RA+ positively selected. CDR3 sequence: CASSFPRTVSYEQYF. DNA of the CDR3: TGTGCCAGCAGCTTTCCAAGGACGGTCTCCTACGAGCAGTACTTC.